This is a list of T cell receptor beta chains from one sample in a study of T cell responses to AZD1222 COVID-19 vaccine. The protocol was immunoSEQ multiplex PCR, while the TCRdb copy is restricted to in-frame clones and leaves out a portion. Altogether some 170,000 clones are present, around 90% being singletons, with the ten largest covering more than 3.5%. Source: peripheral blood, taken 28 days after the second dose of the MenACWY control vaccine. Every receptor here comes from an adult who received the MenACWY meningococcal vaccine as a control. CDR3s include the opening cysteine and the closing phenylalanine or tryptophan. The D gene is left open where the match is weak. The size entry is marked missing in some rows and otherwise reads once, few, many or a size class.

CDR3aa,CDR3nt,j_gene,d_gene,v_gene,abundance
CASSSRVRVGTEAFF,TGTGCCAGCAGTTCCCGGGTCAGGGTTGGCACTGAAGCTTTCTTT,TRBJ1-1,.,TRBV27,.
CASSPPHLETNEKLFF,TGTGCCAGCAGTCCACCACACCTTGAAACTAATGAAAAACTGTTTTTT,TRBJ1-4,.,TRBV28,.
CASSFRDRGEAFF,TGTGCCAGCAGCTTCCGGGACAGGGGTGAAGCTTTCTTT,TRBJ1-1,TRBD1,TRBV5-4,.
CASSVSNEQFF,TGTGCCAGCAGCGTGTCCAATGAGCAGTTCTTC,TRBJ2-1,.,TRBV9,.
CASSPPPGQGAREQYF,TGTGCCAGCAGTCCGCCGCCGGGACAGGGGGCAAGGGAGCAGTACTTC,TRBJ2-7,TRBD1,TRBV28,.
CASSPLAGLDAGIQYF,TGCGCCAGCAGCCCACTAGCGGGACTCGACGCGGGCATTCAGTACTTC,TRBJ2-4,TRBD2,TRBV5-1,.
CAWSVHLFPVQYF,TGTGCCTGGAGTGTACACTTGTTTCCGGTGCAGTACTTC,TRBJ2-7,.,TRBV30,.
CASRAHRDPNQPQHF,TGTGCCAGCAGAGCCCACAGGGACCCCAATCAGCCCCAGCATTTT,TRBJ1-5,.,TRBV6-5,.
CAWSVGTLHTDTQYF,TGTGCCTGGAGTGTAGGCACACTCCACACAGATACGCAGTATTTT,TRBJ2-3,.,TRBV30,.
CASSLEQGNTGYTF,TGCGCCAGCAGCTTGGAACAGGGAAATACGGGCTACACCTTC,TRBJ1-2,.,TRBV5-1,once
CASSQQWTGSNYGYTF,TGTGCCAGCAGCCAACAATGGACAGGGAGTAACTATGGCTACACCTTC,TRBJ1-2,TRBD1,TRBV3-1/TRBV3-2,.
CASSQGTLEAFF,TGCGCCAGCAGCCAAGGGACATTGGAAGCTTTCTTT,TRBJ1-1,.,TRBV4-3,.
CSVTTGQMNTEAFF,TGCAGCGTTACCACCGGACAGATGAACACTGAAGCTTTCTTT,TRBJ1-1,.,TRBV29-1,.
CASRVAGVETQYF,TGTGCCAGCAGGGTAGCGGGAGTAGAGACCCAGTACTTC,TRBJ2-5,TRBD2,TRBV6-6,.
CASSLEGANYGYTF,TGCGCCAGCAGCTTGGAAGGGGCAAACTATGGCTACACCTTC,TRBJ1-2,.,TRBV5-1,.
CASSEWRGGDTEAFF,TGTGCCAGCAGTGAATGGAGGGGAGGTGACACTGAAGCTTTCTTT,TRBJ1-1,.,TRBV25-1,.
CASSLQEPLGYNEQFF,TGTGCCAGCAGCTTACAGGAACCTCTGGGGTACAATGAGCAGTTCTTC,TRBJ2-1,.,TRBV7-2,.
CASSHTGLANEKLFF,TGTGCCAGCAGCCACACAGGGCTCGCGAATGAAAAACTGTTTTTT,TRBJ1-4,.,TRBV6-6,.
CASSFYPGSYGYTF,TGTGCCAGCAGTTTTTATCCAGGCAGCTATGGCTACACCTTC,TRBJ1-2,.,TRBV27,once
CASSYGAPTETQYF,TGTGCCAGCAGTTACGGTGCCCCCACGGAGACCCAGTACTTC,TRBJ2-5,.,TRBV6-5,.
CASTPGTANYGYTF,TGTGCCAGCACCCCAGGGACAGCTAACTATGGCTACACCTTC,TRBJ1-2,TRBD1,TRBV5-4,.
CASSFHESNTEAFF,TGTGCCAGCAGCTTTCACGAATCGAACACTGAAGCTTTCTTT,TRBJ1-1,.,TRBV7-9,.
CASSEGPTYEQYF,TGTGCCAGTAGTGAAGGTCCCACCTACGAGCAGTACTTC,TRBJ2-7,.,TRBV19,.
CASSDTGGPGANVLTF,TGTGCCAGCAGTGACACAGGGGGGCCTGGGGCCAACGTCCTGACTTTC,TRBJ2-6,TRBD1,TRBV25-1,.
CASSLQGAQDTGELFF,TGTGCCAGCTCCTTACAGGGGGCGCAGGACACCGGGGAGCTGTTTTTT,TRBJ2-2,TRBD1,TRBV18,.
CASSQEVVRSQFF,TGTGCCAGCAGCCAAGAGGTAGTGCGCAGCCAGTTCTTC,TRBJ2-1,.,TRBV4-2,.
CASSLEESSYEQYF,TGTGCCAGCAGCTTAGAAGAGAGCTCCTACGAGCAGTACTTC,TRBJ2-7,.,TRBV7-2,.
CASSGMDRRFNSPLHF,TGTGCCAGCAGCGGGATGGACAGGCGTTTTAATTCACCCCTCCACTTT,TRBJ1-6,TRBD1,TRBV9,.
CASSRLAVSYEQYF,TGTGCCAGCAGTCGACTAGCGGTCTCCTACGAGCAGTACTTC,TRBJ2-7,TRBD2,TRBV6-5,once
CASSRNRATEAFF,TGTGCCAGCAGCAGAAACAGGGCCACTGAAGCTTTCTTT,TRBJ1-1,.,TRBV7-2,once
CASSLLGTWAYGYTF,TGTGCCAGCAGCTTATTAGGGACATGGGCCTATGGCTACACCTTC,TRBJ1-2,.,TRBV5-5,.
CASTGGWTFQETQYF,TGTGCCAGCACCGGGGGGTGGACTTTCCAAGAGACCCAGTACTTC,TRBJ2-5,TRBD2,TRBV11-2,.
CASSVSRDRANSYEQYF,TGTGCCAGCAGTGTGTCCCGGGACAGGGCCAATTCCTACGAGCAGTACTTC,TRBJ2-7,TRBD1,TRBV6-1,.
CASSLGPLGEQPQHF,TGTGCCAGCAGTCTAGGCCCCTTAGGTGAGCAGCCCCAGCATTTT,TRBJ1-5,.,TRBV7-2,.
CATTAGLAGQETQYF,TGTGCCACCACGGCGGGACTAGCGGGACAAGAGACCCAGTACTTC,TRBJ2-5,TRBD2,TRBV3-1/TRBV3-2,once
CASSSSRGRKNAGANVLTF,TGTGCCAGCAGCTCAAGCAGGGGGCGCAAGAATGCTGGGGCCAACGTCCTGACTTTC,TRBJ2-6,TRBD1,TRBV5-8,.
CASSPMRRTAQETQYF,TGTGCCAGCAGTCCGATGAGAAGGACGGCCCAAGAGACCCAGTACTTC,TRBJ2-5,.,TRBV28,.
CASSQEMSSYNEQFF,TGCGCCAGCAGCCAAGAAATGAGCTCCTACAATGAGCAGTTCTTC,TRBJ2-1,.,TRBV4-3,.
CASSDQAQETQYF,TGTGCCAGTAGTGATCAGGCCCAAGAGACCCAGTACTTC,TRBJ2-5,.,TRBV19,.
CASSSGQINYGYTF,TGTGCCAGCAGTTCGGGACAGATTAACTATGGCTACACCTTC,TRBJ1-2,TRBD1,TRBV28,once
CAWSEIKGRGPYEQYF,TGTGCCTGGAGTGAGATCAAGGGGAGGGGCCCCTACGAGCAGTACTTC,TRBJ2-7,TRBD2,TRBV30,.
CASSVGHGAREKLFF,TGTGCCAGCAGCGTAGGGCACGGGGCGCGGGAAAAACTGTTTTTT,TRBJ1-4,.,TRBV9,.
CATSDRGTSGRAHYNEQFF,TGTGCCACCAGTGATCGCGGGACTAGCGGGAGGGCCCATTACAATGAGCAGTTCTTC,TRBJ2-1,TRBD2,TRBV24-1,.
CASRSPGQGAYNEQFF,TGTGCCAGCAGAAGTCCGGGACAGGGGGCTTACAATGAGCAGTTCTTC,TRBJ2-1,TRBD1,TRBV28,.
CASSLSMPGGLYYGYTF,TGTGCCAGCAGTTTATCGATGCCAGGGGGTCTGTACTATGGCTACACCTTC,TRBJ1-2,TRBD1,TRBV27,.
CASSQEWAGSSYEQYF,TGCGCCAGCAGCCAAGAATGGGCGGGAAGCTCCTACGAGCAGTACTTC,TRBJ2-7,.,TRBV4-3,.
CASSRGRPPYEQYF,TGTGCCAGCTCCCGGGGCCGACCTCCATACGAGCAGTACTTC,TRBJ2-7,.,TRBV18,.
CASSDSPGGTKDF,TGTGCCAGCAGTGACTCTCCAGGGGGTACCAAGGACTTC,TRBJ2-7,TRBD1,TRBV6-4,.
CASSTGTGNQPQHF,TGTGCCAGCAGCACCGGGACGGGTAATCAGCCCCAGCATTTT,TRBJ1-5,.,TRBV5-8,.
CASSSNPGSRIGEAFF,TGTGCCAGCAGCAGCAATCCAGGGTCCCGAATTGGGGAAGCTTTCTTT,TRBJ1-1,.,TRBV21-1,.